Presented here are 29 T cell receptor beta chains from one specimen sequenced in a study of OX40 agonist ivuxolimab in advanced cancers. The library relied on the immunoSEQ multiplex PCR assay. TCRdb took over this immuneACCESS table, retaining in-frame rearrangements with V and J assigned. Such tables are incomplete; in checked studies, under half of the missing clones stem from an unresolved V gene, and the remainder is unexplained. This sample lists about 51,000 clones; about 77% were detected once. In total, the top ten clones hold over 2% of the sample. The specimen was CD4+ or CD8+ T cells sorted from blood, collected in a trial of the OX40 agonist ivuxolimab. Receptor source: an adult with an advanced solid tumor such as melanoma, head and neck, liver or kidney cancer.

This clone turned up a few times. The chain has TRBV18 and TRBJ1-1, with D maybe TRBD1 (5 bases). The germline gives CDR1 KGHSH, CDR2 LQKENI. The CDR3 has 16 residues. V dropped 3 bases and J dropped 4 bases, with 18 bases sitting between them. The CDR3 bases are TGTGCCAGCTCACCCAACCCTCTGGGGGGGTCCACTGAAGCTTTCTTT. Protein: CASSPNPLGGSTEAFF.

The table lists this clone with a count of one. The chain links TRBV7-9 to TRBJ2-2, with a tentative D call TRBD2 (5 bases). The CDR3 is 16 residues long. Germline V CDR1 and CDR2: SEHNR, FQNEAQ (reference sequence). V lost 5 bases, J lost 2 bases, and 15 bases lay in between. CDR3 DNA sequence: TGTGCCAGCAGCCCCGGCGGGCACGGAAACACCGGGGAGCTGTTTTTT. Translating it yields CASSPGGHGNTGELFF.

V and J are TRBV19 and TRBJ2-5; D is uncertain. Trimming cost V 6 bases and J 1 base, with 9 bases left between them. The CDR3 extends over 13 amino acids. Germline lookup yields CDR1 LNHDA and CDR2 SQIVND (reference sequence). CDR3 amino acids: CASRLSVQETQYF. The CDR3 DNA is TGTGCCAGTAGGTTATCGGTCCAAGAGACCCAGTACTTC.

CDR3 protein: CASSLFGTNSYEQYF. In nucleotides, the CDR3 is TGTGCCAGCAGCTTGTTTGGGACTAACTCCTACGAGCAGTACTTC. The chain recombines TRBV5-4 with TRBJ2-7, with 7 positions matching TRBD2. The CDR3 contains 15 residues. The V gene end was trimmed by 1 base and the J gene end by 0 bases; junction bases not matched to a gene: 4. CDR1 SGHNT and CDR2 YYREEE come from the germline V gene (reference sequence).

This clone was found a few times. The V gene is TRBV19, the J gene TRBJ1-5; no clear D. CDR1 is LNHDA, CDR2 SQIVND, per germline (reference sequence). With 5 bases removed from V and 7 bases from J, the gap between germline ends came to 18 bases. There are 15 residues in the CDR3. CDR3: CASSGGEQSRQPQHF. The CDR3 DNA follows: TGTGCCAGTAGTGGCGGGGAACAGAGTCGGCAGCCCCAGCATTTT.

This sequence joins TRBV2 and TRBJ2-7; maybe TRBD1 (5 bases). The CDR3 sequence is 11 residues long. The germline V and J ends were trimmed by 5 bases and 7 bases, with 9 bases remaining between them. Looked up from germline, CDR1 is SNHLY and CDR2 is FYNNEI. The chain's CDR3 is CASSRGLEQYF. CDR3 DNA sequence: TGTGCCAGCAGTAGGGGCTTGGAGCAGTACTTC.

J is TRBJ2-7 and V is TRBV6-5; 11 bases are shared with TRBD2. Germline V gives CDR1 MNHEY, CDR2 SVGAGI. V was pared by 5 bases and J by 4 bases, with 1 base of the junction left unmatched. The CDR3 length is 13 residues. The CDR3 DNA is TGTGCCAGCAGTAGGACTAGCGGGTACGAGCAGTACTTC. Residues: CASSRTSGYEQYF.

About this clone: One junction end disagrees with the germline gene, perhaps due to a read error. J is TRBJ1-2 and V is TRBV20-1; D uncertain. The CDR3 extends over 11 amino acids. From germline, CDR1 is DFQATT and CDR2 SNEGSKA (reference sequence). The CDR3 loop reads CNAVPNYGYTF. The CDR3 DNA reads TGCAATGCTGTACCTAACTATGGCTACACCTTC.

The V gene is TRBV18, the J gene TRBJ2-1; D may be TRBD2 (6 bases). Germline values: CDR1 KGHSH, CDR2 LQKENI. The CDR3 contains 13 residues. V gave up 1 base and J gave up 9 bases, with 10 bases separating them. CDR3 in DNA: TGTGCCAGCTCACCACAACAGGAGGGTGAGCAGTTCTTC. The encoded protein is CASSPQQEGEQFF.

The CDR3 loop is CASSLASGGFDEQYF. The CDR3 coding sequence is TGCGCCAGCAGCTTGGCTTCCGGGGGGTTTGACGAGCAGTACTTC. The rearrangement links TRBV5-1 to TRBJ2-7, with 7 bases aligning to TRBD2. J was trimmed by 5 bases and V by 0 bases; bases with no gene match: 8. The CDR3 has 15 residues. CDR1 and CDR2 from the germline V gene are SGHRS and YFSETQ.

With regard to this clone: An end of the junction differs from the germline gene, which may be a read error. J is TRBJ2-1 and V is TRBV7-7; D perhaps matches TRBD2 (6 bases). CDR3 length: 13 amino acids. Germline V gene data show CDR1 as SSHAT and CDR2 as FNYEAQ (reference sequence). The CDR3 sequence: CASSSSSLGLQFF. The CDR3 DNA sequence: TGTGCTAGCAGCTCATCTAGTCTAGGACTACAGTTCTTC.

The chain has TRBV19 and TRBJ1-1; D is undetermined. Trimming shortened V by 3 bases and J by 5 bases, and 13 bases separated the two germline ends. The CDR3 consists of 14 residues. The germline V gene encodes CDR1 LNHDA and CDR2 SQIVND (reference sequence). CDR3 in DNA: TGTGCCAGTAGTATTGGTTCGGGAGGAACTGAAGCTTTCTTT. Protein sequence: CASSIGSGGTEAFF.

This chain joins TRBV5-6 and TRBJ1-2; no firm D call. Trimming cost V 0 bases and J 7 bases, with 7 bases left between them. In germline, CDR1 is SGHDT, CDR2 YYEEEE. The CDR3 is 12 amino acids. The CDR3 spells CASSLERRGYTF. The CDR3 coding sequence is TGTGCCAGCAGCTTGGAGCGACGTGGCTACACCTTC. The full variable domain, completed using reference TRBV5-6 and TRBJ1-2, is DAGVTQSPTHLIKTRGQQVTLRCSPKSGHDTVSWYQQALGQGPQFIFQYYEEEERQRGNFPDRFSGHQFPNYSSELNVNALLLGDSALYLCASSLERRGYTFGSGTRLTVV.

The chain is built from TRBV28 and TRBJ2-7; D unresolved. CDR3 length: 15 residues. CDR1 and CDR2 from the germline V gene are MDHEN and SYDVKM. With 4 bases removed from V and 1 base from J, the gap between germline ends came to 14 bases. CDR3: CASSSPAAASYEQYF. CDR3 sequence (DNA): TGTGCCAGCAGTTCACCAGCAGCCGCTTCCTACGAGCAGTACTTC.

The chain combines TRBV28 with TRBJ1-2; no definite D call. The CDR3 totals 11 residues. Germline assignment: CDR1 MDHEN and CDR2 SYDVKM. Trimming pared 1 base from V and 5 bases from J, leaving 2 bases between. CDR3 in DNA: TGTGCCAGCAGTTTATTATATGGCTACACCTTC. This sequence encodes CASSLLYGYTF.

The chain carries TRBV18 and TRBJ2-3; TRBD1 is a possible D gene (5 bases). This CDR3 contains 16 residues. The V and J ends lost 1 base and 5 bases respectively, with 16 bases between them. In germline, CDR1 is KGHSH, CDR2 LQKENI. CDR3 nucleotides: TGTGCCAGCTCACCACAGCTCGCAGGGAATAAAGATACGCAGTATTTT. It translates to CASSPQLAGNKDTQYF.

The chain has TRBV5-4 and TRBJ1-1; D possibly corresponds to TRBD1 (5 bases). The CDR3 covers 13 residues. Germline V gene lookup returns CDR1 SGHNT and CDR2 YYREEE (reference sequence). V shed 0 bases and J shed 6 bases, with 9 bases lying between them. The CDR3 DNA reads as TGTGCCAGCAGCTTGGGATTGGGGGCTGAAGCTTTCTTT. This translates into CASSLGLGAEAFF.

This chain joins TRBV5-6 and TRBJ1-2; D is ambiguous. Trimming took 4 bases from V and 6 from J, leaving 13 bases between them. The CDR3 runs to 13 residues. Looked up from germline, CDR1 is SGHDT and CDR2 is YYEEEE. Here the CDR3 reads CASSREQSHGYTF. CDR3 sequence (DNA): TGTGCCAGCAGCCGGGAACAGAGCCATGGCTACACCTTC.

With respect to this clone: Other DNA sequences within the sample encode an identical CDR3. CDR3 sequence reads: CASSEGAKNIQYF. The CDR3 coding sequence is TGTGCCAGTAGTGAGGGGGCCAAAAACATTCAGTACTTC. V is TRBV19 and J is TRBJ2-4, with D perhaps matching TRBD1 or TRBD2 (5 bases each). This CDR3 region has 13 residues. The V end was cut by 5 bases, the J end by 1 base, with 6 bases between. The germline gives CDR1 LNHDA, CDR2 SQIVND (reference sequence).

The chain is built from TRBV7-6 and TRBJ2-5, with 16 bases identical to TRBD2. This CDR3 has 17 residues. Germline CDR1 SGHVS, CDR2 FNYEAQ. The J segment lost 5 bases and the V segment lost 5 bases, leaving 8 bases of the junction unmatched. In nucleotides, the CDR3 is TGTGCCAGCAGCGGGGGACTAGCGGGAGGGCCTCGGGAGACCCAGTACTTC. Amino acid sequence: CASSGGLAGGPRETQYF.

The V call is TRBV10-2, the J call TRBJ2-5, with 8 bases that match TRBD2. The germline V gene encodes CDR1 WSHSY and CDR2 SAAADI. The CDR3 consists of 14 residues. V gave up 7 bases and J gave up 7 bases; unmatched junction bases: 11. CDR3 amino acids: CASMGLVGVRTQYF. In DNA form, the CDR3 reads TGCGCCAGCATGGGACTAGTGGGGGTTAGGACCCAGTACTTC.

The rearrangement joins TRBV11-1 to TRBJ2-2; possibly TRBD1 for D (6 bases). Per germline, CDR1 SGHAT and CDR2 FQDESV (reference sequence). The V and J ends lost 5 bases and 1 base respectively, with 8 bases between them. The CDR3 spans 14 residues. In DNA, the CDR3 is TGTGCCAGCAGCCCGGGACAGAACACCGGGGAGCTGTTTTTT. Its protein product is CASSPGQNTGELFF.

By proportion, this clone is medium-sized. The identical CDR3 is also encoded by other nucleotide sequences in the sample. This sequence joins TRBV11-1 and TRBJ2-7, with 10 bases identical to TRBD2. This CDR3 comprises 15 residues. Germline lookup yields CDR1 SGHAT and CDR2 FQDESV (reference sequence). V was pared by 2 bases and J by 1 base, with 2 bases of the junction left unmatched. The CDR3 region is CASSLTSGKSYEQYF. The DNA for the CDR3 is TGTGCCAGCAGCTTAACTAGCGGGAAATCCTACGAGCAGTACTTC. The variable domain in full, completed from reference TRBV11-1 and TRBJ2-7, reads EAEVAQSPRYKITEKSQAVAFWCDPISGHATLYWYRQILGQGPELLVQFQDESVVDDSQLPKDRFSAERLKGVDSTLKIQPAELGDSAMYLCASSLTSGKSYEQYFGPGTRLTVT.

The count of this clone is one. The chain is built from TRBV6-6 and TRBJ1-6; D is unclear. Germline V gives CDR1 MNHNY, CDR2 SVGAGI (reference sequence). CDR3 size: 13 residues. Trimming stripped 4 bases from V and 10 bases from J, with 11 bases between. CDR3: CASSFSAESPLHF. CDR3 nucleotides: TGTGCCAGCAGTTTTAGCGCGGAATCACCCCTCCACTTT.

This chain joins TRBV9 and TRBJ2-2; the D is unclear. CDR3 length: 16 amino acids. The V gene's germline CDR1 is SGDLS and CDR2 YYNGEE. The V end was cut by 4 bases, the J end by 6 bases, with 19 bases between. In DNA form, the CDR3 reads TGTGCCAGCAGCCAGATTATTGCGACAAGTTCCGGGGAGCTGTTTTTT. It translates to CASSQIIATSSGELFF.

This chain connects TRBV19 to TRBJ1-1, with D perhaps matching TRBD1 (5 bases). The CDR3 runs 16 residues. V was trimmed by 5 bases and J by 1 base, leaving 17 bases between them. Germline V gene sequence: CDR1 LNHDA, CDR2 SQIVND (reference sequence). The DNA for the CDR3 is TGTGCCAGTAGTTCAGGAGGCAGGGCCCCGAACACTGAAGCTTTCTTT. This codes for CASSSGGRAPNTEAFF.

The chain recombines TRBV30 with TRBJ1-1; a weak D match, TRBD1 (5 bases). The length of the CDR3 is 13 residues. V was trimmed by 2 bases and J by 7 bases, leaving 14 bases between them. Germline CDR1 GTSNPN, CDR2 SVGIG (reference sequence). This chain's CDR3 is CAWSSWGRSEAFF. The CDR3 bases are TGTGCCTGGAGTTCCTGGGGGAGGAGTGAAGCTTTCTTT. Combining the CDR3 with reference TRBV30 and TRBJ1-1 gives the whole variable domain SQTIHQWPATLVQPVGSPLSLECTVEGTSNPNLYWYRQAAGRGLQLLFYSVGIGQISSEVPQNLSASRPQDRQFILSSKKLLLSDSGFYLCAWSSWGRSEAFFGQGTRLTVV.

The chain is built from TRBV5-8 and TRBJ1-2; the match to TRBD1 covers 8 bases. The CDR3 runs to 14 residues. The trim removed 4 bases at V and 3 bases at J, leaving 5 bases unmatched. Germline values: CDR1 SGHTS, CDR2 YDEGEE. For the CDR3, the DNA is TGTGCCAGCAGCCCTCAGGGGGCAGACTATGGCTACACCTTC. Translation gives CASSPQGADYGYTF.

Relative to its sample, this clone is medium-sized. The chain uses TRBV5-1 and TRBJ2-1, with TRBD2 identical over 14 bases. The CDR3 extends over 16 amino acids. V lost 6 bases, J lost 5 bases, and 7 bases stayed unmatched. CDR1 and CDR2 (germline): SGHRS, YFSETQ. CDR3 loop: CASKATSGRAHNEQFF. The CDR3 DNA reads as TGCGCCAGCAAGGCGACTAGCGGGAGGGCTCACAATGAGCAGTTCTTC.